The present T cell receptor (beta chain) was sequenced within a study of T cell repertoires in cytomegalovirus infection. Study at large: Indications came from public TCR beta signatures; they pointed to CMV infection and to a matching HLA type.

Study-wide findings and caveats: HLA-C-restricted, CMV-specific TCR beta clonotypes were dominant ex vivo. Cumulative public TCR beta family frequency identified carriers of CMV plus the relevant HLA.

Germline loops: CDR1 DFQATT, CDR2 SNEGSKA (reference sequence). V lost 5 bases, J lost 10 bases, and 18 bases lay in between. The CDR3 sequence is 14 residues long. This clonotype was found once. The antigen is unknown. TCRdb ran MiXCR on the reads and lists one entry per CDR3 protein. Of about 310,000 distinct CDR3 sequences detected, roughly a sixth appear once; the ten largest clones hold approximately 12%. Sequencing was done on a sample of PBMCs. This sequence joins TRBV20-1 and TRBJ1-6; weak D call: TRBD1 (6 bases). The origin of this receptor is a human donor in good health (CMV status not recorded). Some clones in this sample may be carry-over from other donors' samples. CDR3 nucleotides: TGCAGTGCTGTCGCCGGGGGCGGCGAGTCACCCCTCCACTTT. This codes for CSAVAGGGESPLHF.